This section outlines one TCR beta chain sequence together with its context. The antigen is undetermined. Here immunoSEQ multiplex PCR was the method, and the copy in TCRdb shows in-frame clones only, minus some. The profile shows fewer than 85,000 clones, 80% to 90% of them singletons. The CDR3 is 16 amino acids. CDR1 and CDR2 (germline): SGHTA, FQGTGA. V lost 2 bases to trimming and J lost 6 bases; unmatched junction nucleotides: 10. This entry comes from a study of radiation and T cells in renal cell carcinoma. As to time point: blood 4 weeks post-SBRT, at nephrectomy. Regarding treatment: 15 Gy SBRT to primary tumor, nephrectomy 4 weeks later. Nephrectomy followed 15 Gy stereotactic body radiation by 4 weeks. Serial blood draws occurred at baseline and 2 and 4 weeks post-SBRT. Findings and caveats of the study: From baseline, blood top tumor clonotypes peaked at 2 weeks post-radiation.

The sample in question was blood, obtained from a patient whose treatment included radiotherapy and nephrectomy. This clonotype originated in a woman aged 70-85 years with renal cell carcinoma. This chain uses TRBV7-3 with TRBJ2-3; the match to TRBD2 covers 8 bases. CDR3 sequence (DNA): TGTGCCAGCAGCTTATCTGGCGGGGGGTTAGCTGATACGCAGTATTTT. This gives the protein CASSLSGGGLADTQYF.